This TCR beta chain was identified during a study of T-cell memory formation after mild COVID-19. The overall study: Clustering of TCRs was largely donor specific. Findings and limits, study-wide: Pre-infection memory showed some responding clones, and this suggested that cross-reactive memory joined. Nothing confirmed that second-wave clones peaking on day 37 were specific for SARS-CoV-2. Mainly in CM and EM were contracting CD4+ clones; CD8+ were in EMRA.

This clonotype was seen only a few times. As yet, its antigen is unknown. From the 5' RACE reads, TCRdb called clonotypes with MiXCR, one entry per CDR3 protein. The sample lists hundreds of thousands of distinct CDR3 sequences; over 15% were seen once. The CDR3 runs 15 residues. Trimming removed 4 bases at V and 5 bases at J, with 14 bases between. CDR1 is LGHDT, CDR2 YNNKEL, per germline (reference sequence). This TCR came from an adult woman who had mild COVID-19 (a few samples of this study predate the infection). Cell type and time point are not known. The sequencing sample was made of PBMCs or a T cell subset sorted from them (not recorded which). The chain uses TRBV3-1 and TRBJ1-4; unclear D gene. The CDR3 DNA follows: TGTGCCAGCAGCCCCGCCCGGGCCTCGAATGAAAAACTGTTTTTT. Its translation is CASSPARASNEKLFF.